This T cell receptor beta chain was documented in a study of PD-1 blockade in classical Hodgkin lymphoma. Study-wide points: Factors driving the repertoire differences, possibly disease activity or prior therapy, remain undefined.

Using immunoSEQ multiplex PCR, the repertoire was profiled, and TCRdb retains in-frame clones only, with some absent. The data contain about 28,000 clones, around 85% of them singletons. The CDR3 covers 16 residues. Per germline, CDR1 LNHDA and CDR2 SQIVND (reference sequence). Trimming left V 6 bases short and J 4 bases short, with 20 bases between. As for time point: cycle 4 day 1 (C4D1), after about 6 weeks of nivolumab. Relapse after autologous stem cell transplantation occurred in every patient, and brentuximab vedotin exposure varied. Magnetic negative selection purified CD4+ T cells from thawed PBMCs. As concerns this clone: Its specificity is not known.

The TCR originated in a human donor with classical Hodgkin lymphoma. Specimen: CD4+ T cells from blood, collected before the fourth cycle of nivolumab. V and J are TRBV19 and TRBJ2-3, with D possibly being TRBD2 (6 bases). The CDR3 protein is CASSQPRDSSPDTQYF. In nucleotides, the CDR3 is TGTGCCAGTAGCCAACCCCGGGACTCCTCCCCAGATACGCAGTATTTT. The full variable domain, with the rest looked up from reference TRBV19 and TRBJ2-3, is DGGITQSPKYLFRKEGQNVTLSCEQNLNHDAMYWYRQDPGQGLRLIYYSQIVNDFQKGDIAEGYSVSREKKESFPLTVTSAQKNPTAFYLCASSQPRDSSPDTQYFGPGTRLTVL.